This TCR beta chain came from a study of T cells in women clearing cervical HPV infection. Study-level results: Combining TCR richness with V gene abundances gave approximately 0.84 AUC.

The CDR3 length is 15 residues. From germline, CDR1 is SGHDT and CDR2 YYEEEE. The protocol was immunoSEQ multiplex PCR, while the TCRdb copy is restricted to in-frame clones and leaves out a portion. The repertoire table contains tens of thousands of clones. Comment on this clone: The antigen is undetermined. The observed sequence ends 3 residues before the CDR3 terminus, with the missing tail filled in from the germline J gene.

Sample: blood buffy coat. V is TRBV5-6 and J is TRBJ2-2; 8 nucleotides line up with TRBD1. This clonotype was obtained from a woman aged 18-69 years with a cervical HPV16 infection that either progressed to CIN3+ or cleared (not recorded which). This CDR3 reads CASSSPGGLYEKLFF. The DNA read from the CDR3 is TGTGCCAGCAGCTCGCCAGGGGGCTTGTATGAAAAG.